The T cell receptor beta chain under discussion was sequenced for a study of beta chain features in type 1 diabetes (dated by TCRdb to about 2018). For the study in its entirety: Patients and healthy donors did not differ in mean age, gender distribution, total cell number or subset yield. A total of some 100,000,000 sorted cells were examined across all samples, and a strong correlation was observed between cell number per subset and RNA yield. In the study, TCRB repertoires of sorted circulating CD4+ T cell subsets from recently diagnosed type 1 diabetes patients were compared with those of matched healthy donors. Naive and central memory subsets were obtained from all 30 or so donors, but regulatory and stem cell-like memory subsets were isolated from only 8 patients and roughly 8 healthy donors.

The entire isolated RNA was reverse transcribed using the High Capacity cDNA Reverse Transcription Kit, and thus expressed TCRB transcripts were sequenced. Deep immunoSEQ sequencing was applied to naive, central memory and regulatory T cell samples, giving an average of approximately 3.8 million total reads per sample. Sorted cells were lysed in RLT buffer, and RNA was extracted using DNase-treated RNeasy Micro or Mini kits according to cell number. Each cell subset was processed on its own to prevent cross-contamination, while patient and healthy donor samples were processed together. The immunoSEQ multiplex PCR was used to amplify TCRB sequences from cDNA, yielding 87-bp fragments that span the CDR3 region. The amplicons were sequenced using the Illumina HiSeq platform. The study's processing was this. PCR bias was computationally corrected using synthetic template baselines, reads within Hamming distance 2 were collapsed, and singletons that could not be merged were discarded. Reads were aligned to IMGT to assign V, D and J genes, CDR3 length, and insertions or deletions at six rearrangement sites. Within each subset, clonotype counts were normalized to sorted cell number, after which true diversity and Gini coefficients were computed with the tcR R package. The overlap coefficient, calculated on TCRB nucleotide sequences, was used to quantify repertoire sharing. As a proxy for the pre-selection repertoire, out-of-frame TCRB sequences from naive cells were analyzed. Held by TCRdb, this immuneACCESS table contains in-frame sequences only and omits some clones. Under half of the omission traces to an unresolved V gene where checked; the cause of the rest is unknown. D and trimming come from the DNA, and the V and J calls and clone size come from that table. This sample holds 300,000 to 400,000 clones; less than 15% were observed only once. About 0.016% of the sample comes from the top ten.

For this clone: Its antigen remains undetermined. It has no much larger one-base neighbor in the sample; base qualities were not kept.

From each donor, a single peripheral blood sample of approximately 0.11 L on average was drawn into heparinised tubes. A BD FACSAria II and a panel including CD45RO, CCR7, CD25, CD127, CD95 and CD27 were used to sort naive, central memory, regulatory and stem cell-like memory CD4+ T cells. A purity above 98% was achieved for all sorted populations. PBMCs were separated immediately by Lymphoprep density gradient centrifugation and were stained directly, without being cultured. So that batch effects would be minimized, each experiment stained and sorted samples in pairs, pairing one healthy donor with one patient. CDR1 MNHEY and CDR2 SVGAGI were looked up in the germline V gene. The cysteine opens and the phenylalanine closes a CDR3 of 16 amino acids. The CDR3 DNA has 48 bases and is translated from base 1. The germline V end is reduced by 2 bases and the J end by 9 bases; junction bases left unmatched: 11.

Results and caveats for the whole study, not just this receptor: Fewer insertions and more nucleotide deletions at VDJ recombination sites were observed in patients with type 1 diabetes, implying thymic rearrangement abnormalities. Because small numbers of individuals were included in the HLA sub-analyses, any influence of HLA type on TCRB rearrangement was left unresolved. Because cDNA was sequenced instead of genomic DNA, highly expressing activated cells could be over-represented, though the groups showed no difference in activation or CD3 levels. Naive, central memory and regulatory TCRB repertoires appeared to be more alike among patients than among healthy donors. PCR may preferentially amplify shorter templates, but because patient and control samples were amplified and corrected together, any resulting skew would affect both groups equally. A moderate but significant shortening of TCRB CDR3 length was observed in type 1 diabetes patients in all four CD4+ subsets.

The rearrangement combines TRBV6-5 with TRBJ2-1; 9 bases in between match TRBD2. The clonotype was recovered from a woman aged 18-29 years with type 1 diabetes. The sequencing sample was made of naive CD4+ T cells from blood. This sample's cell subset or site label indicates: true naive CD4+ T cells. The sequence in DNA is TGTGCCAGCAGTTACGTAAAGGCGGGAGGGCGTGGTGAGCAGTTCTTC. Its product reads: CASSYVKAGGRGEQFF.